This is a list of T cell receptor beta chains from one sample in a study of blood T cell repertoires in COVID-19. Only in-frame clones appear in the TCRdb table, and some are missing; sequencing was by immunoSEQ multiplex PCR. In the table there are 250,000 to 400,000 clones, around 90% of which are singletons. Source material: PBMCs or T cells enriched from blood (not recorded which). All receptors derive from a man between 60 and 75 years old who had recovered from COVID-19. Both conserved end residues are trimmed from each CDR3.

V: TRBV7-3; J: TRBJ2-1; CDR3: ASSLGIAGDNNEQF
V: TRBV9; J: TRBJ1-2; CDR3: ASSTENRWDSHTYGYT
V: TRBV7-2; J: TRBJ2-3; CDR3: ASSFIAGGWSTDTQY
V: TRBV6-2/TRBV6-3; J: TRBJ2-3; CDR3: ASSYPQDTQY
V: TRBV15; J: TRBJ2-2; CDR3: ATSTQPGQGSGELF
V: TRBV10-3; J: TRBJ1-2; CDR3: AISEQGAANYGYT
V: TRBV11-2; J: TRBJ2-1; CDR3: ASSLDLALSYNEQF
V: TRBV7-9; J: TRBJ2-3; CDR3: ASSLAGQSTDTQY
V: TRBV25-1; J: TRBJ2-5; CDR3: ASSAREGQETQY
V: TRBV3-1/TRBV3-2; J: TRBJ1-2; CDR3: ASSRQGSDGYT
V: TRBV6-5; J: TRBJ2-4; CDR3: ASSYSTGGNIQY
V: TRBV18; J: TRBJ2-6; CDR3: ASSPSGPGANVLT
V: TRBV25-1; J: TRBJ2-1; CDR3: ATDPGFGRDFYNEQF
V: TRBV5-1; J: TRBJ1-1; CDR3: ASSLTTGLNTEAF
V: TRBV29-1; J: TRBJ1-3; CDR3: SVRQGIGGNTIY
V: TRBV19; J: TRBJ1-2; CDR3: AIDRGRGYGYT
V: TRBV27; J: TRBJ1-1; CDR3: ASRPPWAAIRNTEAF
V: TRBV24-1; J: TRBJ2-3; CDR3: ATSDGVRKTESTDTQY
V: TRBV5-1; J: TRBJ1-4; CDR3: ASSLKGTGGEKLF
V: TRBV5-1; J: TRBJ1-1; CDR3: ASSRQGEITEAF
V: TRBV28; J: TRBJ2-7; CDR3: ASSLGMMPYEQY
V: TRBV5-8; J: TRBJ2-7; CDR3: ASSIAGTSYEQY
V: TRBV19; J: TRBJ1-1; CDR3: ASSTDTTNTEAF
V: TRBV5-8; J: TRBJ1-4; CDR3: ASSLYGGEKLF
V: TRBV5-5; J: TRBJ1-1; CDR3: ASRFDRGRTEAF
V: TRBV5-8; J: TRBJ1-3; CDR3: ASSLGFGGIPGNTIY
V: TRBV14; J: TRBJ1-4; CDR3: ASSHGRGWGQREKLF
V: TRBV28; J: TRBJ1-2; CDR3: ASSSSRLGNYGYT
V: TRBV7-2; J: TRBJ2-3; CDR3: ASSLALMTSGRADTQY
V: TRBV15; J: TRBJ2-1; CDR3: ATSRAQGSDYNEQF
V: TRBV7-3; J: TRBJ2-1; CDR3: ASSDPRSGLGNEQF
V: TRBV5-1; J: TRBJ1-5; CDR3: ASSLATGSNQPQH
V: TRBV7-2; J: TRBJ1-2; CDR3: ASSPRTGDNYGYT
V: TRBV6-5; J: TRBJ1-1; CDR3: ASSYGQGGTEAF
V: TRBV7-9; J: TRBJ1-1; CDR3: ASTVRSRLMNTEAF
V: TRBV11-2; J: TRBJ2-1; CDR3: ASSLESGLQF
V: TRBV7-3; J: TRBJ2-1; CDR3: ASSLTVPRGNNEQF
V: TRBV11-1; J: TRBJ2-2; CDR3: ASSLERGIGTGELF
V: TRBV12-3/TRBV12-4; J: TRBJ1-2; CDR3: ASSWTGGYGYT
V: TRBV28; J: TRBJ1-1; CDR3: ASSLAARVIPEAF
V: TRBV9; J: TRBJ2-2; CDR3: ASTQPEDRPSNTGELF
V: TRBV2; J: TRBJ2-7; CDR3: ASRLAEQSYEQY
V: TRBV9; J: TRBJ2-1; CDR3: ASNPGLWGGSSEQF
V: TRBV5-1; J: TRBJ2-1; CDR3: ASSRRGASGLFNEQF
V: TRBV7-2; J: TRBJ2-7; CDR3: ASSLGTDSGAYEQY
V: TRBV19; J: TRBJ2-7; CDR3: ASSRGGTSGSYEQY
V: TRBV28; J: TRBJ1-2; CDR3: ASSFGRSGYGYT
V: TRBV5-1; J: TRBJ1-2; CDR3: ASSSPGQGAYGYT
V: TRBV5-6; J: TRBJ1-1; CDR3: ASSPRSVGNTEAF
V: TRBV4-1; J: TRBJ2-3; CDR3: ASSQGLAADTQY
V: TRBV6-6; J: TRBJ2-7; CDR3: ASSTGTGSYEQY
V: TRBV5-5; J: TRBJ2-1; CDR3: ASSLSLAGGPGYNEQF
V: TRBV20-1; J: TRBJ1-1; CDR3: SAREDSEAF
V: TRBV7-2; J: TRBJ2-5; CDR3: ASSLKQGRETQY
V: TRBV19; J: TRBJ1-2; CDR3: ASSMAAAFTYGYT
V: TRBV24-1; J: TRBJ2-5; CDR3: ATSDTGRVGETQY
V: TRBV5-1; J: TRBJ2-1; CDR3: ASSSSGTSIFYEQF
V: TRBV7-3; J: TRBJ2-2; CDR3: ASSLGISAGELF
V: TRBV9; J: TRBJ2-7; CDR3: ASSVGSGPGPIHSYEQY
V: TRBV6-5; J: TRBJ1-6; CDR3: ASRPDRGGNSPLH